This entry lists 8 T cell receptor beta chains sequenced from one sample in a study of T-cell memory formation after mild COVID-19. Each CDR3 protein gets one entry after TCRdb re-called the 5' RACE reads with MiXCR. The sample gives some 190,000 distinct CDR3 sequences, around 19% of which show up once; 2.4% is in the top ten. Sequencing was done on a sample of PBMCs or a T cell subset sorted from them (not recorded which). Receptors originate from an adult woman who had mild COVID-19 (a few samples of this study predate the infection). Cell type and time point are not known.

This rearrangement joins TRBV7-6 to TRBJ2-3; 7 bases match TRBD2. The CDR3 length is 16 residues. Germline loops: CDR1 SGHVS, CDR2 FNYEAQ. V was clipped by 1 base and J by 1 base; unmatched bases: 5. CDR3 DNA sequence: TGTGCCAGCAGCTTAGGATCGGGAGGACGCACAGATACGCAGTATTTT. This codes for CASSLGSGGRTDTQYF.

This clonotype occurred a few times. This rearrangement joins TRBV20-1 to TRBJ1-6; the match to TRBD1 covers 8 bases. This CDR3 is 14 amino acids long. Germline V lookup: CDR1 DFQATT, CDR2 SNEGSKA (reference sequence). V was pared by 6 bases and J by 8 bases, with 9 bases of the junction left unmatched. This CDR3 is CSAAPGQAYSPLHF. CDR3 sequence (DNA): TGCAGTGCGGCCCCGGGACAGGCGTATTCACCCCTCCACTTT.

The rearrangement joins TRBV7-3 to TRBJ2-3; no firm D call. Between the trimmed V and J ends, which lost 0 bases and 3 bases, there was a span of 4 bases. Germline lookup yields CDR1 SGHTA and CDR2 FQGTGA. This CDR3 is 13 amino acids long. The CDR3 DNA reads as TGTGCCAGCAGCTTAACGATGACAGATACGCAGTATTTT. Its translation is CASSLTMTDTQYF.

This chain links TRBV7-2 with TRBJ2-7, with D perhaps being TRBD1 or TRBD2 (5 bases each). V gave up 5 bases and J gave up 4 bases, with 15 bases separating them. Per germline, CDR1 SGHTA and CDR2 FQGNSA. The CDR3 is 14 amino acids. The CDR3 DNA is TGTGCCAGCAGCCTAAGTCGGGACGGGTACGAGCAGTACTTC. Protein: CASSLSRDGYEQYF.

About this clonotype: Compared with germline, one end of the junction differs, possibly owing to a read error. The chain links TRBV20-1 to TRBJ2-1; D uncertain. The CDR3 has 14 amino acids. Germline V CDR1 and CDR2: DFQATT, SNEGSKA (reference sequence). CDR3 coding DNA: TGCAGTGCCAGAGGCCGGGCCTCCTACAATGAGCAGTTCTTC. It encodes CSARGRASYNEQFF.

The rearrangement joins TRBV12-3 or TRBV12-4 to TRBJ1-3; D not resolved. V was trimmed by 3 bases and J by 5 bases, leaving 5 bases between them. This CDR3 comprises 12 residues. The CDR3 loop is CASSFYRNTIYF. The DNA of the CDR3 is TGTGCCAGCAGTTTTTACAGAAACACCATATATTTT.

J is TRBJ1-5 and V is TRBV11-2; D might be TRBD1 (6 bases). CDR1 is SGHAT and CDR2 is FQNNGV in the germline V gene. The CDR3 has 16 amino acids. Trimming took off 0 bases at V and 1 base at J, with 10 bases between the two ends. This CDR3 is CASSLDGGGSNQPQHF. CDR3 DNA: TGTGCCAGCAGCTTAGACGGGGGCGGGAGCAATCAGCCCCAGCATTTT.

This CDR3 reads CASSLDSLPRAFF. Written as DNA, the CDR3 is TGCGCCAGCAGCTTGGACAGTTTGCCGCGAGCTTTCTTT. V usage is TRBV5-1 and J usage is TRBJ1-1; D not resolved. With 0 bases removed from V and 10 bases from J, the gap between germline ends came to 13 bases. Germline assignment: CDR1 SGHRS and CDR2 YFSETQ. This CDR3 region has 13 residues. The variable domain in full, with the rest retrieved from reference TRBV5-1 and TRBJ1-1, is KAGVTQTPRYLIKTRGQQVTLSCSPISGHRSVSWYQQTPGQGLQFLFEYFSETQRNKGNFPGRFSGRQFSNSRSEMNVSTLELGDSALYLCASSLDSLPRAFFGQGTRLTVV.